The sequence of this TCR beta chain was determined in a study of cytomegalovirus exposure and HLA in healthy donors. CDR1 is ENHRY and CDR2 is SYGVKD in the germline V gene. This CDR3 has 15 amino acids. V shed 0 bases and J 6 bases; nucleotides not matched to a gene: 5. Primers for the PCR totalled 60 Vbeta and 13 Jbeta. Clones were sequenced by immunoSEQ multiplex PCR, and TCRdb holds only the in-frame ones, with some missing. This repertoire comprises about 130,000 clones; its ten largest clones make up about 2.5%. The chain links TRBV10-3 to TRBJ2-7, with TRBD2 matching over 10 bases. The clonotype comes from a man aged 25-45 years in good health and CMV-seronegative. What was sequenced was PBMCs. CDR3 residues: CAISESASGSREQYF. CDR3 coding DNA: TGTGCCATCAGTGAGTCGGCTAGCGGGAGTCGCGAGCAGTACTTC.